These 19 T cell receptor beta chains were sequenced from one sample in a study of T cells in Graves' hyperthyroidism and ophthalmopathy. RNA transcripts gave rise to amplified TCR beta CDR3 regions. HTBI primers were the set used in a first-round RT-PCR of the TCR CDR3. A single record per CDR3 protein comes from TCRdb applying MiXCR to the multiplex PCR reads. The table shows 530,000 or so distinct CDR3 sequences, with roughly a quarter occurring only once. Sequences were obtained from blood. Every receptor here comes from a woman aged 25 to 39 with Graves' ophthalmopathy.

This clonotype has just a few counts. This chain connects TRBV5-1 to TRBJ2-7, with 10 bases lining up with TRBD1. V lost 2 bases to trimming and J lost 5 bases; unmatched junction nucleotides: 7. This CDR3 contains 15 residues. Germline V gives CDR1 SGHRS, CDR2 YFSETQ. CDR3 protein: CASSLMGQGFHEQYF. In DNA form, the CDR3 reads TGCGCCAGCAGCTTAATGGGACAGGGGTTCCACGAGCAGTACTTC.

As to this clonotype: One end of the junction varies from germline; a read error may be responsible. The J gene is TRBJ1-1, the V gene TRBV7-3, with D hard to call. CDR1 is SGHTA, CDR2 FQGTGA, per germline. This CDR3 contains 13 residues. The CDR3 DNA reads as TGTGTCAGCAGCTTAACGACTTCTACTGAATCTTTCTTT. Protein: CVSSLTTSTESFF. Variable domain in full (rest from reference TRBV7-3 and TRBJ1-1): GAGVSQTPSNKVTEKGKYVELRCDPISGHTALYWYRQSLGQGPEFLIYFQGTGAADDSGLPNDRFFAVRPEGSVSTLKIQRTERGDSAVYLCVSSLTTSTESFFGQGTRLTVV.

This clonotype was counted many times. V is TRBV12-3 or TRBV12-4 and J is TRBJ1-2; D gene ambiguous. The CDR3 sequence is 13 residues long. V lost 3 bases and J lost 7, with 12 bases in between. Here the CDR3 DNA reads TGTGCCAGCAGTTTCCGGGGTATAGGTGGCTACACCTTC. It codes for CASSFRGIGGYTF.

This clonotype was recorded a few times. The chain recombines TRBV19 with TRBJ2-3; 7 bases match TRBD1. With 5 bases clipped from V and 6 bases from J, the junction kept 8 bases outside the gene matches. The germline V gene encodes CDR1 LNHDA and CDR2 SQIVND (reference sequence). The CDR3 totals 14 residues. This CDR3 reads CASSDRAPGDTQYF. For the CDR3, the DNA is TGTGCCAGTAGTGACAGGGCCCCTGGGGATACGCAGTATTTT.

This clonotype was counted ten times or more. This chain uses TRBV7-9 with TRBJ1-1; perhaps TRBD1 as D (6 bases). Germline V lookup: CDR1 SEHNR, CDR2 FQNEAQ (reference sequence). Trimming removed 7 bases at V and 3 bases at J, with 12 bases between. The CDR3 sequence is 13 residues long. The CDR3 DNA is TGTGCCAGCATGGGGCAGGGGTACACTGAAGCTTTCTTT. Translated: CASMGQGYTEAFF.

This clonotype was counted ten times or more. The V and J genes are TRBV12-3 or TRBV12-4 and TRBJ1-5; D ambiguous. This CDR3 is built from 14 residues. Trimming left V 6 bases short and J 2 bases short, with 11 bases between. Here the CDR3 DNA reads TGTGCCAGCAGGCCAGAACACGGCAATCAGCCCCAGCATTTT. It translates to CASRPEHGNQPQHF.

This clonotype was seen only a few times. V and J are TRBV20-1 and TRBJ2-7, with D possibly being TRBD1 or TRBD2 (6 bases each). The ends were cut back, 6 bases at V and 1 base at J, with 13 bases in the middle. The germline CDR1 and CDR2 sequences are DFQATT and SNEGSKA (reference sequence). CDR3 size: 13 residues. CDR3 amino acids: CSAVGGLSYEQYF. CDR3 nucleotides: TGCAGTGCAGTGGGGGGCTTATCCTACGAGCAGTACTTC.

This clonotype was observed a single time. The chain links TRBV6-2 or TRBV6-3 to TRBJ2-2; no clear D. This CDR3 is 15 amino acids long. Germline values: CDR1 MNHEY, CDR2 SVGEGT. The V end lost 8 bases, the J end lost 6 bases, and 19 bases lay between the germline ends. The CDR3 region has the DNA TGTGCCAGCGGTAGGCAAGCGCCGTGGGCCGGGGAGCTGTTTTTT. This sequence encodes CASGRQAPWAGELFF.

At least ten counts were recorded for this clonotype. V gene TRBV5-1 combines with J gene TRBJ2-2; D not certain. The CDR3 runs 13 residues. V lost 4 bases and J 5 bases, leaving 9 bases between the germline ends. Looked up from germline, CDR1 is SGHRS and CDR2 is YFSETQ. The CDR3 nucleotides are TGCGCCAGCAGCACCCTAAGTACCGGGGAGCTGTTTTTT. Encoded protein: CASSTLSTGELFF.

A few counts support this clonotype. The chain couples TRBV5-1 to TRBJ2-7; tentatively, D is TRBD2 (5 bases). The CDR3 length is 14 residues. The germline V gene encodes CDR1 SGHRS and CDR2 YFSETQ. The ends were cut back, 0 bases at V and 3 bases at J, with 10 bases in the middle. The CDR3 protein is CASSLGGIGYEQYF. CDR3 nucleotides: TGCGCCAGCAGCTTGGGAGGGATAGGCTACGAGCAGTACTTC.

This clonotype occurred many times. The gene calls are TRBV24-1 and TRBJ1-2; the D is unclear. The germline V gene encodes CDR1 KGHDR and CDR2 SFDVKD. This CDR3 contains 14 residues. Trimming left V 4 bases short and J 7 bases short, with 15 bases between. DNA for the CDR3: TGTGCCACCAGTGACGCCGACGGACCTCTTGGCTACACCTTC. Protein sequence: CATSDADGPLGYTF.

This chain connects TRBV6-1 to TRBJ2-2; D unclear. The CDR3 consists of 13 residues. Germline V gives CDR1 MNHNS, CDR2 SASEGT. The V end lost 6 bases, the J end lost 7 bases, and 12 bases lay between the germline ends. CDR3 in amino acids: CASSLRRFGELFF. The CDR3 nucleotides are TGTGCCAGCAGCCTCAGGCGGTTCGGGGAGCTGTTTTTT.

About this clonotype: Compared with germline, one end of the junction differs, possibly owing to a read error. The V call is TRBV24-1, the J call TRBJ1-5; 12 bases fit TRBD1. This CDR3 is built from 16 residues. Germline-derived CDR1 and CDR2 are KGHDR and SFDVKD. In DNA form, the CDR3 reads TGTGCCACCAGTGATGCGGGGACAGGGGGCAACCAGCCCCAGCATTTT. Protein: CATSDAGTGGNQPQHF.

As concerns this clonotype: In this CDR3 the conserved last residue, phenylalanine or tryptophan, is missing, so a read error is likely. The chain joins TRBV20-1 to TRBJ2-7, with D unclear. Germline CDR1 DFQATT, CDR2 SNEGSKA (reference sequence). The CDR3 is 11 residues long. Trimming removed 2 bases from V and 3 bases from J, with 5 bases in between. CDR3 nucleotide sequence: TGCAGTGCTAGACCTGGCTACGAGCAGTACCTC. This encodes CSARPGYEQYL.

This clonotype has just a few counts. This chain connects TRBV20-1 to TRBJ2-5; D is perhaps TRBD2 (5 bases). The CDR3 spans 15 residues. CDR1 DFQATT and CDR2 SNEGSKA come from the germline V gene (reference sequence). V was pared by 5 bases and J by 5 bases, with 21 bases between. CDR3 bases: TGCAGTGCTCCCTTCCCCCGGACGCGAGGGGAGACCCAGTACTTC. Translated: CSAPFPRTRGETQYF.

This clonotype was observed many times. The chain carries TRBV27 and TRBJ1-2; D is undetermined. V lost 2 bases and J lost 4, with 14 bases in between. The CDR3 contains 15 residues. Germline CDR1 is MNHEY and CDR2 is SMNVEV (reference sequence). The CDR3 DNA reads TGTGCCAGCAGTTTAGGGCCGGCGGAAGGCTATGGCTACACCTTC. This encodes CASSLGPAEGYGYTF.

The CDR3 is CASSLAGWSSYEQYF. CDR3 DNA sequence: TGTGCCAGCAGCTTGGCGGGGTGGAGCTCCTACGAGCAGTACTTC. The J gene is TRBJ2-7, the V gene TRBV5-6; possibly TRBD2 for D (5 bases). Germline V CDR1 and CDR2: SGHDT, YYEEEE. The CDR3 is 15 amino acids. Trimming stripped 0 bases from V and 0 bases from J, with 10 bases between. Using reference TRBV5-6 and TRBJ2-7 for the parts outside the CDR3, the full variable domain is DAGVTQSPTHLIKTRGQQVTLRCSPKSGHDTVSWYQQALGQGPQFIFQYYEEEERQRGNFPDRFSGHQFPNYSSELNVNALLLGDSALYLCASSLAGWSSYEQYFGPGTRLTVT.

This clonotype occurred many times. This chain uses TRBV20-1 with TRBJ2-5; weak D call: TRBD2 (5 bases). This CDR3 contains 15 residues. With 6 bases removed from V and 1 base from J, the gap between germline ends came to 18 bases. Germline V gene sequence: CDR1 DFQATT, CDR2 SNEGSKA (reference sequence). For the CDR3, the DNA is TGCAGTGCCCCCGGGGATGAGGCTTTCCAAGAGACCCAGTACTTC. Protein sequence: CSAPGDEAFQETQYF.

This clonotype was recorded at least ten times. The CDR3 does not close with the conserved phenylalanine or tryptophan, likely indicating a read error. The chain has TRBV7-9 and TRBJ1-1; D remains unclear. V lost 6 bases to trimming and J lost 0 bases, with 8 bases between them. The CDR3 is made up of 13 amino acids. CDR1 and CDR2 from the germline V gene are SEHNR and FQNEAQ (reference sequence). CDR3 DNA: TGTGCCAGCAGGAGACACATGAACACTGAAGCTTTCCTT. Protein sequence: CASRRHMNTEAFL.